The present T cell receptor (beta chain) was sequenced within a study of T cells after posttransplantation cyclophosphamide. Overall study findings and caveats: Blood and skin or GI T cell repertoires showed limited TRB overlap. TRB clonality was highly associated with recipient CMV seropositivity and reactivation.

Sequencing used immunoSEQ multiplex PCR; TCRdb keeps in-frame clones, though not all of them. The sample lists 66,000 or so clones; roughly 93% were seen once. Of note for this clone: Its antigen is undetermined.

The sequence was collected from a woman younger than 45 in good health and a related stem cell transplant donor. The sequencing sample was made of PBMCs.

The CDR3 sequence is CASSLAGTPEQFF. The CDR3 coding sequence is TGCGCCAGCAGCTTGGCTGGGACCCCTGAGCAGTTCTTC. The chain couples TRBV5-1 to TRBJ2-1, with D possibly called TRBD1 or TRBD2 (5 bases each). The CDR3 has 13 residues. Germline V gene data show CDR1 as SGHRS and CDR2 as YFSETQ. V shed 0 bases and J shed 9 bases, with 10 bases lying between them.